Sequencing of this TCR beta chain was carried out in a study of T cell clones after liver transplantation. The overall study: Draws occurred before transplant, before withdrawal, and after complete or failed withdrawal.

This CDR3 is built from 14 residues. The V gene's germline CDR1 is SGDLS and CDR2 YYNGEE. The V and J ends lost 6 bases and 3 bases, in that order; junction bases with no gene match: 6. Using immunoSEQ multiplex PCR, the repertoire was profiled, and TCRdb retains in-frame clones only, with some absent. The data hold roughly 74,000 clones, with about four fifths observed a single time. The chain couples TRBV9 to TRBJ1-1; 9 nucleotides match TRBD1. This receptor was obtained from a human donor who received a liver transplant. The source material was CD4+ T cells from blood, sampled before liver transplant. The CDR3 spells CASNLGQGDTEAFF. The CDR3 bases are TGTGCCAGCAACCTGGGACAGGGTGACACTGAAGCTTTCTTT.